One and the same sample provided the 28 T cell receptor beta chains below, sequenced in a study of CD8+CD57+ T cells in acquired aplastic anemia. Genomic DNA, serving as template, underwent TCR beta VDJ and CDR3 profiling. One entry per CDR3 protein results from TCRdb running MiXCR on the reads. The sample contains about 58,000 distinct CDR3 sequences, roughly three fifths of which appear only once. By flow cytometry, patients selected for sequencing had shown an expansion of CD8+CD57+ cells. The sample taken for sequencing was sorted CD4+, CD8+, or CD8+CD57+ T cells (not recorded which) from PBMCs. All receptors derive from a human donor with aplastic anemia.

This clonotype was detected once. This sequence joins TRBV20-1 and TRBJ2-7, with TRBD1 identical over 7 bases. Per germline, CDR1 DFQATT and CDR2 SNEGSKA (reference sequence). With V trimmed by 5 bases and J by 2 bases, 3 bases remained unmatched. This CDR3 has 12 residues. The DNA of the CDR3 is TGCAGTGCTTGGGGACAGACCTACGAGCAGTACTTC. Its protein product is CSAWGQTYEQYF.

The chain is built from TRBV18 and TRBJ2-7; D is ambiguous. The germline gives CDR1 KGHSH, CDR2 LQKENI. This CDR3 comprises 14 residues. V lost 0 bases to trimming and J lost 1 base, with 7 bases between them. In nucleotides, the CDR3 is TGTGCCAGCTCACCACCGAGCCCATCCTACGAGCAGTACTTC. As protein: CASSPPSPSYEQYF.

Ten or more counts support this clonotype. V usage is TRBV20-1 and J usage is TRBJ2-1, with D perhaps matching TRBD1 (6 bases). The V end was cut by 3 bases, the J end by 7 bases, with 19 bases between. This CDR3 contains 15 residues. The germline V gene has CDR1 DFQATT and CDR2 SNEGSKA (reference sequence). The CDR3 loop is CSARPPGDPWNEQFF. The CDR3 region has the DNA TGCAGTGCTAGGCCCCCAGGGGACCCCTGGAATGAGCAGTTCTTC.

V and J are TRBV10-3 and TRBJ2-7, with D perhaps being TRBD1 or TRBD2 (5 bases each). V gave up 10 bases and J gave up 9 bases, with 19 bases separating them. CDR1 is ENHRY and CDR2 is SYGVKD in the germline V gene. The CDR3 has 12 amino acids. In nucleotides, the CDR3 is TGTGCCAGCAGCCACCGGGACCCTCGGCAGTACTTC. Encoded protein: CASSHRDPRQYF.

Ten or more counts support this clonotype. The V and J genes are TRBV7-9 and TRBJ1-2, with TRBD1 matching 7 bases. CDR1 SEHNR and CDR2 FQNEAQ come from the germline V gene (reference sequence). This CDR3 region has 16 residues. The V and J ends lost 4 bases and 0 bases, in that order; junction bases with no gene match: 8. The CDR3 region is CASSSDRELANYGYTF. Here the CDR3 DNA reads TGTGCCAGCAGCTCCGACAGGGAGTTAGCTAACTATGGCTACACCTTC.

The gene calls are TRBV29-1 and TRBJ2-7; 8 bases are a match to TRBD1. This CDR3 spans 14 amino acids. The V gene end was trimmed by 7 bases and the J gene end by 2 bases; junction bases not matched to a gene: 10. Germline V lookup: CDR1 SQVTM, CDR2 ANQGSEA. CDR3 region: CSGKGQGETYEQYF. The CDR3 nucleotides are TGCAGCGGAAAAGGACAGGGAGAAACCTACGAGCAGTACTTC.

This clonotype is termed medium-sized. V gene TRBV15 combines with J gene TRBJ2-5; TRBD2 matches 10 bases. The CDR3 spans 14 residues. V lost 8 bases to trimming and J lost 4 bases; unmatched junction nucleotides: 7. Per germline, CDR1 LNHNV and CDR2 YYDKDF (reference sequence). The CDR3 loop is CATRPGTSAETQYF. The CDR3 DNA reads as TGTGCCACCCGCCCCGGGACTAGCGCAGAGACCCAGTACTTC.

The chain joins TRBV10-3 to TRBJ2-1; 10 bases agree with TRBD2. J gave up 7 bases and V 2 bases, and 11 bases lay outside the gene matches. Germline CDR1 is ENHRY and CDR2 is SYGVKD. This CDR3 comprises 17 residues. The CDR3 loop reads CAISEGPGTSVLNEQFF. The CDR3, as DNA: TGTGCCATCAGTGAGGGGCCGGGGACTAGCGTTCTGAATGAGCAGTTCTTC.

This clonotype was seen only a few times. The V and J genes are TRBV29-1 and TRBJ2-7; no firm D call. V lost 5 bases and J 2 bases, leaving 4 bases between the germline ends. This CDR3 spans 10 amino acids. Germline loops: CDR1 SQVTM, CDR2 ANQGSEA. The CDR3 DNA reads TGCAGCGTTCGCACCTACGAGCAGTACTTC. It codes for CSVRTYEQYF.

This clonotype occurred many times. The CDR3, as DNA: TGTGCCAGCAGTTTGGGCAACAATGAGCAGTTCTTC. This sequence encodes CASSLGNNEQFF. The J gene is TRBJ2-1, the V gene TRBV28; D unresolved. This CDR3 region has 12 residues. Germline V gene sequence: CDR1 MDHEN, CDR2 SYDVKM. V lost 3 bases, J lost 5 bases, and 5 bases lay in between.

V usage is TRBV5-1 and J usage is TRBJ2-5; 8 nucleotides match TRBD2. The CDR3 consists of 15 residues. The J segment lost 3 bases and the V segment lost 0 bases, leaving 4 bases of the junction unmatched. Germline-derived CDR1 and CDR2 are SGHRS and YFSETQ. The CDR3 is CASSLGGTREETQYF. In nucleotides, the CDR3 is TGCGCCAGCAGCTTGGGTGGGACTAGGGAAGAGACCCAGTACTTC.

V usage is TRBV20-1 and J usage is TRBJ1-1; D remains unclear. The CDR3 has 10 amino acids. Germline loops: CDR1 DFQATT, CDR2 SNEGSKA (reference sequence). Trimming left V 4 bases short and J 6 bases short, with 6 bases between. CDR3 sequence: CSANAPEAFF. Written as DNA, the CDR3 is TGCAGTGCTAACGCCCCTGAAGCTTTCTTT.

This clonotype has just a few counts. V and J are TRBV4-1 and TRBJ1-4; 7 bases fit TRBD1. With V trimmed by 3 bases and J by 3 bases, 10 bases remained unmatched. The length of the CDR3 is 17 residues. Germline lookup yields CDR1 MGHRA and CDR2 YSYEKL. CDR3: CASSHPKTGQPNEKLFF. In DNA form, the CDR3 reads TGCGCCAGCAGCCACCCCAAGACGGGACAGCCTAATGAAAAACTGTTTTTT.

The V call is TRBV15, the J call TRBJ2-7; unclear D gene. V lost 0 bases and J 7 bases, leaving 13 bases between the germline ends. Per germline, CDR1 LNHNV and CDR2 YYDKDF (reference sequence). This CDR3 is built from 14 residues. The chain's CDR3 is CATSRDRATPEQYF. Here the CDR3 DNA reads TGTGCCACCAGCAGAGATCGGGCCACCCCAGAGCAGTACTTC.

This rearrangement joins TRBV7-2 to TRBJ2-5; no firm D call. The CDR3 is 16 residues long. CDR1 is SGHTA and CDR2 is FQGNSA in the germline V gene. V gave up 0 bases and J gave up 1 base, with 12 bases separating them. This chain's CDR3 is CASSLAPQSSQETQYF. For the CDR3, the DNA is TGTGCCAGCAGCTTAGCGCCACAGTCAAGCCAAGAGACCCAGTACTTC.

Notes on this clonotype: The CDR3 ends on some other residue instead of the conserved phenylalanine or tryptophan, so this is likely a read error. The chain uses TRBV11-1 and TRBJ1-2; TRBD1 matches at 10 bases. The CDR3 runs 15 residues. V shed 5 bases and J 8 bases; nucleotides not matched to a gene: 11. Germline lookup yields CDR1 SGHAT and CDR2 FQDESV (reference sequence). The CDR3 bases are TGTGCCAGCAGCCCTCCCGGGACAGGGGCGGCGGGCTACACCTCC. Protein sequence: CASSPPGTGAAGYTS.

V and J are TRBV10-3 and TRBJ2-7; TRBD2 might be the D (5 bases). The V gene's germline CDR1 is ENHRY and CDR2 SYGVKD. Deletions cut 10 bases from V and 0 bases from J, with 10 bases between. The CDR3 length is 12 residues. The CDR3 sequence: CATGSSSYEQYF. The CDR3 DNA follows: TGTGCCACGGGGTCTAGCTCCTACGAGCAGTACTTC.

This clonotype has a count of ten or more. The chain is built from TRBV7-3 and TRBJ2-1; D uncertain. CDR3 length: 13 residues. Per germline, CDR1 SGHTA and CDR2 FQGTGA. The V and J ends lost 1 base and 7 bases respectively, with 8 bases between them. The CDR3 DNA is TGTGCCAGCAGCTTAATAGTAGGGAATGAGCAGTTCTTC. As protein: CASSLIVGNEQFF. Drawing the rest from reference TRBV7-3 and TRBJ2-1, the complete variable domain is GAGVSQTPSNKVTEKGKYVELRCDPISGHTALYWYRQSLGQGPEFLIYFQGTGAADDSGLPNDRFFAVRPEGSVSTLKIQRTERGDSAVYLCASSLIVGNEQFFGPGTRLTVL.

The chain is built from TRBV5-8 and TRBJ1-4; D remains unclear. CDR1 is SGHTS, CDR2 YDEGEE, per germline. The CDR3 sequence is 14 residues long. V lost 2 bases and J 2 bases, leaving 7 bases between the germline ends. The CDR3 DNA is TGTGCCAGCAGCTTAGGGTTCACTAATGAAAAACTGTTTTTT. Translation: CASSLGFTNEKLFF.

This clonotype was seen only a few times. This chain joins TRBV5-1 and TRBJ2-7, with TRBD1 matching over 7 bases. CDR3 size: 13 residues. The V and J ends lost 7 bases and 7 bases, in that order; junction bases with no gene match: 11. Looked up from germline, CDR1 is SGHRS and CDR2 is YFSETQ. The CDR3 nucleotides read TGCGCCAGCCGGACAGGCCTCTCTGGGGAGCAGTACTTC. Protein: CASRTGLSGEQYF.

The rearrangement joins TRBV6-1 to TRBJ2-7; D is possibly TRBD1 (5 bases). The V gene's germline CDR1 is MNHNS and CDR2 SASEGT. Deletions cut 4 bases from V and 5 bases from J, with 9 bases between. The CDR3 covers 12 residues. CDR3 nucleotide sequence: TGTGCCAGCAGTGGGGGCAGGGACGAGCAGTACGTC. It encodes CASSGGRDEQYV.

V and J are TRBV29-1 and TRBJ1-1, with D tentatively TRBD1 (5 bases). CDR1 and CDR2 from the germline V gene are SQVTM and ANQGSEA. This CDR3 has 13 residues. V was cut by 4 bases and J by 3 bases, with 12 bases left in between. This CDR3 reads CSVGRGWDTEAFF. The CDR3 nucleotides read TGCAGCGTTGGTAGGGGTTGGGACACTGAAGCTTTCTTT.

A single count supports this clonotype. This sequence joins TRBV24-1 and TRBJ2-6; D may be TRBD2 (7 bases). The germline CDR1 and CDR2 sequences are KGHDR and SFDVKD. The CDR3 consists of 15 residues. V lost 4 bases to trimming and J lost 4 bases, with 10 bases between them. The CDR3 coding sequence is TGTGCCACCAGTGAGGGGGGGGCCGGGGCCAACGTCCTGACTTTC. It is translated as CATSEGGAGANVLTF.

This rearrangement joins TRBV20-1 to TRBJ1-4; possibly TRBD1 for D (5 bases). The CDR3 is 14 amino acids. Trimming took off 3 bases at V and 3 bases at J, with 11 bases between the two ends. CDR1 is DFQATT, CDR2 SNEGSKA, per germline (reference sequence). Here the CDR3 DNA reads TGCAGTGCTAGGCACAGGCTGTCTAATGAAAAACTGTTTTTT. The encoded protein is CSARHRLSNEKLFF.

With regard to this clonotype: As the CDR3 is not closed by the conserved phenylalanine or tryptophan, this likely results from a read error. V is TRBV25-1 and J is TRBJ1-1, with a tentative D call TRBD1 (6 bases). The V gene lost 7 bases and the J gene lost 4 bases, with 10 bases spanning the gap. The CDR3 contains 12 residues. Germline assignment: CDR1 MGHDK and CDR2 SYGVNS. CDR3: CASTEQGTEAFL. The CDR3 nucleotides are TGTGCCAGCACCGAACAGGGCACTGAAGCTTTCCTT.

This sequence joins TRBV7-3 and TRBJ2-7; 9 bases match TRBD1. The CDR3 totals 15 residues. Trimming cost V 3 bases and J 5 bases; bases outside gene matches: 8. Looked up from germline, CDR1 is SGHTA and CDR2 is FQGTGA. The CDR3, as DNA: TGTGCCAGCAGCTTCAGGGGACAGGGTGTGGACGAGCAGTACTTC. It encodes CASSFRGQGVDEQYF.

The chain couples TRBV19 to TRBJ2-7, with TRBD1 matching over 7 bases. Trimming at V came to 5 bases and at J to 2 bases, leaving 6 bases not matched to a gene. The CDR3 is made up of 14 amino acids. Germline values: CDR1 LNHDA, CDR2 SQIVND (reference sequence). This CDR3 reads CASSPRDRAYEQYF. The CDR3 nucleotides read TGTGCCAGTAGTCCCCGGGACAGAGCCTACGAGCAGTACTTC.

This clonotype is labeled as medium-sized. The CDR3 DNA follows: TGCAGCGCAGGGGACGGCCCAGGGACCGGGGAGCTGTTTTTT. This encodes CSAGDGPGTGELFF. V usage is TRBV29-1 and J usage is TRBJ2-2; D perhaps matches TRBD1 (6 bases). Germline CDR1 reads SQVTM; CDR2 reads ANQGSEA. The CDR3 runs to 14 residues. The V and J ends lost 7 bases and 5 bases respectively, with 17 bases between them.